The present entry profiles one T cell receptor beta chain with its context. This table comes from immunoSEQ multiplex PCR, and its TCRdb copy is limited to in-frame clones, with some not included. The sample lists 210,000 or so clones; 85% to 90% were seen once. The donors were in the roughly 120-subject validation cohort, distinct from the approximately 670-subject first cohort. The sample originates from a study of cytomegalovirus exposure and HLA in healthy donors. This receptor was identified in a woman in her late teens or twenties in good health and CMV-seronegative. Sample: PBMCs.

The chain's CDR3 is CASSPRRAGQETQYF. For the CDR3, the DNA is TGTGCCAGCAGCCCCCGGAGGGCAGGACAAGAGACCCAGTACTTC. The chain uses TRBV7-2 and TRBJ2-5, with TRBD2 as a possible D gene (6 bases). The V gene's germline CDR1 is SGHTA and CDR2 FQGNSA. The CDR3 contains 15 residues. V gave up 5 bases and J gave up 2 bases, with 15 bases separating them.